This TCR beta chain originates from a study of T-cell reconstitution after alpha-beta-depleted transplantation in children. CDR3 length equals 12 residues. V lost 3 bases to trimming and J lost 6 bases, with 9 bases between them. Germline loops: CDR1 MNHEY, CDR2 SMNVEV (reference sequence). Findings and caveats of the study: Alpha-beta T cells about two months after transplant reportedly derived from several hundred expanded graft clones. T-cell numbers and diversity one year post-transplant derived largely from freshly generated T cells.

TCRbeta library construction was performed incorporating unique molecular identifiers. TCRdb reprocessed the PCR reads with MiXCR, giving one entry per CDR3 protein. The sample has hundreds of thousands of distinct CDR3 sequences, around 12% seen once. This clonotype was detected ten times or more. The antigen is unknown. The sample consisted of PBMCs, taken before TCRalphabeta/CD19-depleted stem cell transplant. V gene TRBV27 combines with J gene TRBJ2-7; no clear D. The source of this sequence is a girl aged 2 to 10 with congenital amegakaryocytic thrombocytopenia, due to receive a stem cell transplant. The CDR3 DNA sequence: TGTGCCAGCAGTTTTTATCCGGGCGAGCAGTACTTC. Encoded protein: CASSFYPGEQYF.